One and the same sample provided the 10 T cell receptor beta chains below, sequenced in a study of T cells in Graves' hyperthyroidism and ophthalmopathy. Researchers amplified the TCR beta CDR3 regions from RNA transcripts. HTBI primers were used for first-round RT-PCR of the TCR CDR3. TCRdb re-called the multiplex PCR reads with MiXCR, one entry per CDR3 protein. Of about 360,000 distinct CDR3 sequences listed, roughly 14% were seen once; the top ten hold around 20%. The sequenced material came from blood. The receptors derive from a man aged 25 to 40 with Graves' hyperthyroidism that later progressed to Graves' ophthalmopathy.

The chain employs TRBV3-1 and TRBJ1-6; 11 nucleotides line up with TRBD1. V shed 1 base and J 7 bases; nucleotides not matched to a gene: 3. The CDR3 consists of 16 residues. Looked up from germline, CDR1 is LGHDT and CDR2 is YNNKEL (reference sequence). The CDR3 spells CASSQGTGGRNSPLHF. CDR3 DNA sequence: TGTGCCAGCAGCCAAGGGACAGGGGGCCGGAATTCACCCCTCCACTTT. The full variable domain, in which reference TRBV3-1 and TRBJ1-6 provide the parts outside the CDR3, is DTAVSQTPKYLVTQMGNDKSIKCEQNLGHDTMYWYKQDSKKFLKIMFSYNNKELIINETVPNRFSPKSPDKAHLNLHINSLELGDSAVYFCASSQGTGGRNSPLHFGNGTRLTVT.

V usage is TRBV6-1 and J usage is TRBJ1-4, with TRBD1 matching 7 bases. The CDR3 has 14 residues. Trimming took 6 bases from V and 4 from J; bases not matched to a gene: 5. The germline CDR1 and CDR2 sequences are MNHNS and SASEGT. The chain's CDR3 is CASRTGQINEKLFF. Here the CDR3 DNA reads TGTGCCAGCAGGACGGGACAGATTAATGAAAAACTGTTTTTT.

This clonotype has a count of ten or more. The chain couples TRBV28 to TRBJ1-2, with D perhaps TRBD1 (5 bases). V was clipped by 7 bases and J by 8 bases, with 14 bases between them. Germline CDR1 reads MDHEN; CDR2 reads SYDVKM. The CDR3 extends over 12 amino acids. The CDR3 nucleotides are TGTGCCAGCAATGAGGGGACGAAGGGCTACACCTTC. This codes for CASNEGTKGYTF.

V is TRBV7-8 and J is TRBJ2-3, with D tentatively TRBD2 (7 bases). Germline CDR1 reads SGHVS; CDR2 reads FQNEAQ. Trimming removed 1 base from V and 5 bases from J, with 13 bases in between. The CDR3 is 15 amino acids. The CDR3 protein is CASSLGFGGRDTQYF. CDR3 DNA: TGTGCCAGCAGCTTAGGGTTCGGGGGGCGAGATACGCAGTATTTT.

The table lists this clonotype with many counts. The chain employs TRBV5-1 and TRBJ1-6; TRBD1 agrees at 7 bases. Trimming cost V 3 bases and J 8 bases; bases outside gene matches: 5. The CDR3 is made up of 14 amino acids. Germline CDR1 reads SGHRS; CDR2 reads YFSETQ. This chain's CDR3 is CASSSTGSYSPLHF. CDR3 in DNA: TGCGCCAGCAGCTCGACAGGGTCGTATTCACCCCTCCACTTT.

This clonotype was seen repeatedly, ten times or more. V usage is TRBV28 and J usage is TRBJ2-7; D may correspond to TRBD1 or TRBD2 (5 bases each). Trimming took 5 bases from V and 4 from J, leaving 15 bases between them. Germline CDR1 MDHEN, CDR2 SYDVKM. The CDR3 is made up of 14 amino acids. In DNA, the CDR3 is TGTGCCAGCAGTCCTCGGGACGGGGCATACGAGCAGTACTTC. It codes for CASSPRDGAYEQYF.

In the case of this clonotype: This may be a read error: a much more frequent sequence differs by one nucleotide. The chain combines TRBV30 with TRBJ2-1; TRBD1 or TRBD2 may be the D gene (5 bases each). Germline V CDR1 and CDR2: GTSNPN, SVGIG (reference sequence). The CDR3 extends over 16 amino acids. This CDR3 reads CAWSVAGASSYNDQFF. Here the CDR3 DNA reads TGTGCCTGGAGTGTGGCCGGGGCTAGCTCCTACAATGATCAGTTCTTC.

This clonotype was counted many times. The chain joins TRBV7-3 to TRBJ1-1; 8 positions agree with TRBD1. Germline V gene sequence: CDR1 SGHTA, CDR2 FQGTGA. The V gene end was trimmed by 2 bases and the J gene end by 3 bases; junction bases not matched to a gene: 5. The CDR3 contains 15 residues. CDR3 in DNA: TGTGCCAGCAGCTTATTTGGGGGACAGGACACTGAAGCTTTCTTT. Amino acids: CASSLFGGQDTEAFF.

This clonotype was observed at least ten times. This rearrangement joins TRBV11-2 to TRBJ2-5, with D hard to call. Germline V gene data show CDR1 as SGHAT and CDR2 as FQNNGV. This CDR3 has 14 residues. V was clipped by 2 bases and J by 5 bases, with 12 bases between them. The CDR3 DNA sequence: TGTGCCAGCAGCTTATCAGGCCGGAAGGAGACCCAGTACTTC. As protein: CASSLSGRKETQYF. The whole variable domain, remainder taken from reference TRBV11-2 and TRBJ2-5, is EAGVAQSPRYKIIEKRQSVAFWCNPISGHATLYWYQQILGQGPKLLIQFQNNGVVDDSQLPKDRFSAERLKGVDSTLKIQPAKLEDSAVYLCASSLSGRKETQYFGPGTRLLVL.

This clonotype was seen many times. This chain connects TRBV4-1 to TRBJ1-1, with a possible D match to TRBD1 (5 bases). The CDR3 runs 15 residues. Trimming removed 0 bases at V and 7 bases at J, with 15 bases between. Germline assignment: CDR1 MGHRA and CDR2 YSYEKL. This CDR3 is CASSQDPVQGVEAFF. The CDR3 DNA is TGCGCCAGCAGCCAAGATCCAGTCCAGGGTGTTGAAGCTTTCTTT.